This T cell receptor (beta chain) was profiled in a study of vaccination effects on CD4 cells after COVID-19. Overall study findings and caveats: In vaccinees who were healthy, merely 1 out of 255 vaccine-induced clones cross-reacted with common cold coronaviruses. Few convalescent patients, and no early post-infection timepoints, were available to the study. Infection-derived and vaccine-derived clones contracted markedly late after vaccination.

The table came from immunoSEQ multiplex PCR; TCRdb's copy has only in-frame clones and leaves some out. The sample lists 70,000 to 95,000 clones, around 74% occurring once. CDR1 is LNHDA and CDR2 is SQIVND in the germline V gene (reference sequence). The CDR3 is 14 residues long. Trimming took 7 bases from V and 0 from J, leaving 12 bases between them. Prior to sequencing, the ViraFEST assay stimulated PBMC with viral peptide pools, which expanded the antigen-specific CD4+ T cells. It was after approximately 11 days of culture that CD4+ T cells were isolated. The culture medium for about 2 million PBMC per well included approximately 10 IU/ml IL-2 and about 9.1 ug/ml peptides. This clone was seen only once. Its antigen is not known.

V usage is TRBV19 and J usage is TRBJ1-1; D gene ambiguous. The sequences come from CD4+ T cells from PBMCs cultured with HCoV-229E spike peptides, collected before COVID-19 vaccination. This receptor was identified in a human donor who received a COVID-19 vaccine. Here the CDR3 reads CASIMPGLNTEAFF. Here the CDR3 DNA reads TGTGCCAGTATAATGCCAGGCCTGAACACTGAAGCTTTCTTT.